A selection of T cell receptor beta chains follows, all from one sample in a study of persistence of HIV-infected CD4 T cells. These TCRs are of unknown antigen specificity. Method: immunoSEQ multiplex PCR; TCRdb's copy keeps in-frame clones and lacks some. The sample lists tens of thousands of clones, about 90% occurring once. This sample comprised CD4+ T cells sorted from PBMCs after approximately 20-hour stimulation, obtained from a patient who received antiretroviral therapy. The receptor source for this set is an adult woman with HIV who was CMV-seropositive. Both conserved end residues are part of each CDR3. A D gene is named only where the DNA matches it firmly. The size field is filled for only some rows; it gives once, few, many or a size class.

CDR3 protein	CDR3 DNA	V gene	D gene	J gene	clone size
CASSLTGGQYF	TGTGCCAGCAGCCTAACAGGGGGACAGTACTTC	TRBV7-8	TRBD1	TRBJ2-7	.
CASSFARDMGQPQHF	TGTGCCAGCAGTTTCGCCCGGGACATGGGGCAGCCCCAGCATTTT	TRBV27	.	TRBJ1-5	.
CASSQAGPFGKNIQYF	TGTGCCAGCTCACAAGCAGGCCCCTTTGGCAAAAACATTCAGTACTTC	TRBV18	.	TRBJ2-4	.
CAIGGQSNTEAFF	TGTGCCATCGGGGGACAAAGCAACACTGAAGCTTTCTTT	TRBV10-3	.	TRBJ1-1	.
CASSPQGADTEAFF	TGTGCCAGCTCACCACAGGGGGCGGACACTGAAGCTTTCTTT	TRBV18	TRBD1	TRBJ1-1	.
CAGSAGFSYEQYF	TGTGCCGGCTCGGCGGGGTTCTCCTACGAGCAGTACTTC	TRBV25-1	.	TRBJ2-7	.
CASSVATGPMGGYTF	TGTGCCAGCAGCGTAGCTACGGGACCGATGGGAGGCTACACCTTC	TRBV9	.	TRBJ1-2	.
CASSGDDRGHQPQHF	TGCGCCAGCAGTGGGGATGACAGGGGGCATCAGCCCCAGCATTTT	TRBV10-2	TRBD1	TRBJ1-5	few
CASSRPRYRSNYGYTF	TGTGCCAGCAGTCGACCAAGGTATCGCTCTAACTATGGCTACACCTTC	TRBV28	.	TRBJ1-2	.
CASSKTGGQIYGYTF	TGTGCCAGCAGTAAAACAGGAGGACAAATCTATGGCTACACCTTC	TRBV25-1	.	TRBJ1-2	.
CASSQEEVVGTRRVF	TGTGCCAGCAGCCAAGAAGAAGTGGTCGGCACCCGGCGTGTCTTC	TRBV3-1/TRBV3-2	.	TRBJ2-1	.
CASRSQGSIIETQYF	TGCGCCAGCAGGTCACAGGGCTCGATCATAGAGACCCAGTACTTC	TRBV5-1	.	TRBJ2-5	.
CASSPGSFQETQYF	TGTGCCAGTAGTCCGGGGAGTTTCCAAGAGACCCAGTACTTC	TRBV19	.	TRBJ2-5	.
CASNIMGTGNGEQYF	TGTGCCAGCAACATTATGGGGACAGGAAACGGCGAGCAGTACTTC	TRBV7-8	TRBD1	TRBJ2-7	.
CASSQAHEQYF	TGTGCCAGCAGCCAAGCCCACGAGCAGTACTTC	TRBV3-1/TRBV3-2	.	TRBJ2-7	.
CASSLTPTGAGANVLTF	TGTGCCAGCAGCTTAACCCCGACAGGGGCTGGGGCCAACGTCCTGACTTTC	TRBV7-3	TRBD1	TRBJ2-6	.
CASLTGAYNEQFF	TGTGCCAGCCTAACAGGGGCTTACAATGAGCAGTTCTTC	TRBV6-5	TRBD1	TRBJ2-1	.
CASSVGQGRNTEAFF	TGTGCCAGCAGTGTTGGCCAAGGCAGGAACACTGAAGCTTTCTTT	TRBV2	.	TRBJ1-1	.
CASSQPDRYEQYF	TGCGCCAGCAGCCAACCGGACAGATACGAGCAGTACTTC	TRBV4-1	.	TRBJ2-7	once
CSVRLHYGYTF	TGCAGCGTTAGGTTGCACTATGGCTACACCTTC	TRBV29-1	.	TRBJ1-2	.
CASSRDRADNSPLHF	TGTGCCAGCTCACGGGACAGGGCCGATAATTCACCCCTCCACTTT	TRBV18	TRBD1	TRBJ1-6	.
CAIRSPASYNSPLHF	TGTGCCATCAGATCCCCAGCGAGCTATAATTCACCCCTCCACTTT	TRBV10-3	.	TRBJ1-6	.
CSFGPTDGYTF	TGCAGCTTTGGCCCGACGGATGGCTACACCTTC	TRBV29-1	.	TRBJ1-2	.
CASSSYREQYF	TGTGCCAGCAGCTCATACCGCGAGCAGTACTTC	TRBV12-3/TRBV12-4	.	TRBJ2-7	.
CASRGTGGNQPQHF	TGTGCCAGCAGGGGGACAGGGGGAAATCAGCCCCAGCATTTT	TRBV28	TRBD1	TRBJ1-5	.
CASSHLTGLNTEAFF	TGTGCCAGCAGCCACCTAACAGGGTTGAACACTGAAGCTTTCTTT	TRBV16	.	TRBJ1-1	once
CASSKLGQGAGELFF	TGTGCCAGTAGCAAATTAGGCCAGGGTGCCGGGGAGCTGTTTTTT	TRBV19	.	TRBJ2-2	.
CASSPENPGQANSPLHF	TGTGCCAGCTCACCAGAGAATCCGGGACAGGCAAATTCACCCCTCCACTTT	TRBV18	TRBD1	TRBJ1-6	.
CASSQEQTGRRTEAFF	TGTGCCAGCAGCCAGGAACAGACAGGACGGAGGACTGAAGCTTTCTTT	TRBV3-1/TRBV3-2	.	TRBJ1-1	.
CASSSGHAYEQYF	TGTGCCAGCAGTTCGGGCCACGCCTACGAGCAGTACTTC	TRBV27	.	TRBJ2-7	.
CSATKDRGRHYGYTF	TGCAGCGCCACTAAGGACAGGGGGCGTCACTATGGCTACACCTTC	TRBV29-1	TRBD1	TRBJ1-2	.
CASRDHTQYF	TGTGCCTCGCGGGACCATACGCAGTATTTT	TRBV5-3	.	TRBJ2-3	.